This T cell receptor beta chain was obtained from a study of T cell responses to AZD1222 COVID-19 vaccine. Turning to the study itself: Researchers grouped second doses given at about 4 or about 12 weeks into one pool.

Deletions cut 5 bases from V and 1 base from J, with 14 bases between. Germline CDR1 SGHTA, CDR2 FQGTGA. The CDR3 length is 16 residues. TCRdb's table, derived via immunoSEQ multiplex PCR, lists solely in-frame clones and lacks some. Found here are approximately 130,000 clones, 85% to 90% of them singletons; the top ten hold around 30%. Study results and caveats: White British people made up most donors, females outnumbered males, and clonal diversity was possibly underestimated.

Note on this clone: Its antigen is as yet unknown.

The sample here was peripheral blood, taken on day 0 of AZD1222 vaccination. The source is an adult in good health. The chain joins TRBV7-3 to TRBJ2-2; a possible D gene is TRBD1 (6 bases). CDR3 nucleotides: TGTGCCAGCAGCCCCCAGCCAGGGGTGAACACCGGGGAGCTGTTTTTT. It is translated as CASSPQPGVNTGELFF.